These 8 T cell receptor beta chains came from one sample sequenced in a study of OX40 agonist ivuxolimab in advanced cancers. The repertoire was sequenced with immunoSEQ multiplex PCR; TCRdb's copy has only in-frame clones and lacks some. This sample has about 43,000 clones, with approximately 86% found just once. The sample here was CD4+ or CD8+ T cells sorted from blood, taken in a trial of the OX40 agonist ivuxolimab. The receptors come from an adult with an advanced solid tumor such as melanoma, head and neck, liver or kidney cancer.

The sample holds one count of this clone. The chain recombines TRBV19 with TRBJ2-3, with 8 bases that match TRBD2. V gave up 6 bases and J gave up 4 bases; unmatched junction bases: 9. The CDR3 spans 15 residues. CDR1 is LNHDA, CDR2 SQIVND, per germline (reference sequence). The CDR3 spells CASRWAGGRADTQYF. Here the CDR3 DNA reads TGTGCCAGTAGATGGGCGGGGGGAAGGGCAGATACGCAGTATTTT.

The V call is TRBV9, the J call TRBJ1-2; D call uncertain. V was cut by 0 bases and J by 10 bases, with 16 bases left in between. Germline lookup yields CDR1 SGDLS and CDR2 YYNGEE. The CDR3 consists of 14 residues. CDR3 DNA: TGTGCCAGCAGCGTAGGGGTCGCCAATAATGACTACACCTTC. Protein sequence: CASSVGVANNDYTF.

The rearrangement uses TRBV9 and TRBJ2-7; 10 bases line up with TRBD1. Germline trimming cut 4 bases from V and 4 bases from J; bases unmatched to any gene: 17. The length of the CDR3 is 18 residues. The germline V gene encodes CDR1 SGDLS and CDR2 YYNGEE. CDR3 coding DNA: TGTGCCAGCAGCCCGACGGGGAGGCCTAGACAGGGGGCGTACGAGCAGTACTTC. Protein sequence: CASSPTGRPRQGAYEQYF.

J is TRBJ2-1 and V is TRBV7-8, with D tentatively TRBD2 (6 bases). Per germline, CDR1 SGHVS and CDR2 FQNEAQ. Trimming left V 1 base short and J 1 base short, with 8 bases between. The CDR3 sequence is 15 residues long. Here the CDR3 reads CASSLVAGSYNEQFF. The DNA for the CDR3 is TGTGCCAGCAGCTTAGTGGCGGGATCCTACAATGAGCAGTTCTTC.

V and J are TRBV9 and TRBJ2-7; 8 bases are shared with TRBD1. CDR3 length: 12 amino acids. J lost 5 bases, V lost 7 bases, and 5 bases had no gene match. Germline V gene data show CDR1 as SGDLS and CDR2 as YYNGEE. This CDR3 is CASGTTGDEQYF. Here the CDR3 DNA reads TGTGCCAGCGGCACGACAGGGGACGAGCAGTACTTC.

The rearrangement uses TRBV7-6 and TRBJ1-1, with TRBD1 matching 9 bases. Germline CDR1 reads SGHVS; CDR2 reads FNYEAQ. The CDR3 extends over 13 amino acids. Unmatched junction bases numbered 9, after V lost 10 bases and J lost 6 bases. Written as DNA, the CDR3 is TGTGCCACCGAAGAGGACAGGGGCGCTGAAGCTTTCTTT. Its protein is CATEEDRGAEAFF.

This clone is a singleton in its sample. This chain links TRBV6-6 with TRBJ2-1; D is perhaps TRBD1 or TRBD2 (5 bases each). The CDR3 is 14 residues long. The V gene's germline CDR1 is MNHNY and CDR2 SVGAGI (reference sequence). Trimming removed 6 bases from V and 8 bases from J, with 17 bases in between. CDR3 DNA: TGTGCCAGCAGACCCCCCGGCGAGGGGTATGAGCAGTTCTTC. Protein sequence: CASRPPGEGYEQFF.

The chain recombines TRBV11-2 with TRBJ2-7, with a possible D match to TRBD1 (6 bases). This CDR3 has 13 amino acids. Germline V gives CDR1 SGHAT, CDR2 FQNNGV. V dropped 3 bases and J dropped 5 bases, with 11 bases sitting between them. CDR3 DNA sequence: TGTGCCAGCAGCTTTCGGAACAGGGACGAGCAGTACTTC. This encodes CASSFRNRDEQYF.